This TCR beta chain was sequenced in a study of T cell clonality in common variable immunodeficiency. Study-wide findings and caveats: The cause of increased CVID clonality remains unclear without subpopulation sequencing. CVID subjects shared fewer TCRbeta clones than healthy controls did.

The sample holds many counts of this clone. The target antigen is unknown. The junction departs from the called germline gene at one end, perhaps through a read error. The read terminates 3 residues ahead of where the CDR3 ends, so the germline J gene completes it. Data came from immunoSEQ multiplex PCR; TCRdb stores just in-frame clones and leaves some out. There are more than 45,000 clones in the sample, none observed a single time. The germline V gene has CDR1 LGHNA and CDR2 YNFKEQ. The CDR3 runs to 18 residues. The chain couples TRBV4-2 to TRBJ2-3; D is uncertain. Sequencing was done on a sample of peripheral blood mononuclear cells. This TCR came from a person aged 18 to 75 in good health. Incomplete CDR3 DNA: TGCGCCAGCAGCCAAGATTGGTCCTGGGCAGGCAGGACAGATACG. It translates to CASSQDWSWAGRTDT. The CDR3 reads in full as CASSQDWSWAGRTDTQYF.